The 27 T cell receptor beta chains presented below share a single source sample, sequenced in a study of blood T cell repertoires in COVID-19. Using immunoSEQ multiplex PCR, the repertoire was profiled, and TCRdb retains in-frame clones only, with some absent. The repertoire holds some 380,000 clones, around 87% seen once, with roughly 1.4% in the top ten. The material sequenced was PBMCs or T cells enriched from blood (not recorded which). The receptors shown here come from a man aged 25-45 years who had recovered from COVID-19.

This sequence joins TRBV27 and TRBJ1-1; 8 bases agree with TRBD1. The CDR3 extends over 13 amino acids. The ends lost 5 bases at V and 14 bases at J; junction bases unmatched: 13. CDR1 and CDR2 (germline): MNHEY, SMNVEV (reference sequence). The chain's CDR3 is CASSVSIRTGSFF. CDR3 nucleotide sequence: TGTGCCAGCAGTGTCAGTATTAGGACAGGGTCCTTCTTT.

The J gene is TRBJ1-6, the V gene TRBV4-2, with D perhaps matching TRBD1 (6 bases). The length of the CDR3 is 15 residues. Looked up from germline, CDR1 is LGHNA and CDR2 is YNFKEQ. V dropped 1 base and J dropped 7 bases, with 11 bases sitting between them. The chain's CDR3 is CASSQGQTGNSPLHF. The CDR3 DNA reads TGTGCCAGCAGCCAAGGACAGACAGGCAATTCACCCCTCCACTTT.

CDR3 residues: CAWSSMSRDRGYGYTF. Here the CDR3 DNA reads TGTGCCTGGAGTTCTATGAGCCGGGACAGGGGTTATGGCTACACCTTC. J is TRBJ1-2 and V is TRBV30, with TRBD1 identical over 10 bases. J lost 5 bases, V lost 2 bases, and 11 bases had no gene match. Per germline, CDR1 GTSNPN and CDR2 SVGIG (reference sequence). CDR3 length equals 16 residues. Full variable domain (remainder filled in from reference TRBV30 and TRBJ1-2): SQTIHQWPATLVQPVGSPLSLECTVEGTSNPNLYWYRQAAGRGLQLLFYSVGIGQISSEVPQNLSASRPQDRQFILSSKKLLLSDSGFYLCAWSSMSRDRGYGYTFGSGTRLTVV.

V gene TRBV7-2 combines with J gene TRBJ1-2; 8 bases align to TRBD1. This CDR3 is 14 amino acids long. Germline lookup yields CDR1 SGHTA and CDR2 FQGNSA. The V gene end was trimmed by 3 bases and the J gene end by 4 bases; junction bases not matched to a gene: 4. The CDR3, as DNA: TGTGCCAGCAGCTTCCGGGACAGGAGCTATGGCTACACCTTC. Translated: CASSFRDRSYGYTF.

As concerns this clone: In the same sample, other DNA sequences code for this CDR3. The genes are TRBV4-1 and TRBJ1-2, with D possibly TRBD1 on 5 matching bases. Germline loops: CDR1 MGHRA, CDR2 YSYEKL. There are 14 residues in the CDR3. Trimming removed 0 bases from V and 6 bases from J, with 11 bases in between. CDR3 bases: TGCGCCAGCAGCCAAGATGGCGGGGGGGATGGCTACACCTTC. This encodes CASSQDGGGDGYTF.

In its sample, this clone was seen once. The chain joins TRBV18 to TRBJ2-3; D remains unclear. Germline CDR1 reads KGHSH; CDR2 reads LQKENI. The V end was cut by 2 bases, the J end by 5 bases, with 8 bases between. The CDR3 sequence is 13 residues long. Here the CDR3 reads CASSPWAQDTQYF. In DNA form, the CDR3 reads TGTGCCAGCTCACCATGGGCACAAGATACGCAGTATTTT.

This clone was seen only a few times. CDR3 protein: CASRQQPNTEAFF. CDR3 nucleotides: TGTGCCAGCAGACAACAGCCGAACACTGAAGCTTTCTTT. The chain uses TRBV27 and TRBJ1-1; D not certain. Germline assignment: CDR1 MNHEY and CDR2 SMNVEV (reference sequence). With 6 bases removed from V and 1 base from J, the gap between germline ends came to 9 bases. This CDR3 has 13 residues.

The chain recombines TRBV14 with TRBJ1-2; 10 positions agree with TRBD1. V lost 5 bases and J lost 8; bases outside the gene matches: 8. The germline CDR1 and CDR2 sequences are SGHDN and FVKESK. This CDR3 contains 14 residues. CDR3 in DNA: TGTGCCAGCAGCGGCCGGGACAGGGGCTGGGGCTACACCTTC. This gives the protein CASSGRDRGWGYTF. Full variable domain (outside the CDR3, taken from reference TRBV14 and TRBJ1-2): EAGVTQFPSHSVIEKGQTVTLRCDPISGHDNLYWYRRVMGKEIKFLLHFVKESKQDESGMPNNRFLAERTGGTYSTLKVQPAELEDSGVYFCASSGRDRGWGYTFGSGTRLTVV.

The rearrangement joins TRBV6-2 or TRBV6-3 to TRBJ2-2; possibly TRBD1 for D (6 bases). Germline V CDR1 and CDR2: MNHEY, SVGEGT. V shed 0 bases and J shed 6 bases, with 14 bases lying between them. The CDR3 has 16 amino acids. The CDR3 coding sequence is TGTGCCAGCAGTTACTCCCCGGACAGTGGGGCCGGGGAGCTGTTTTTT. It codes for CASSYSPDSGAGELFF.

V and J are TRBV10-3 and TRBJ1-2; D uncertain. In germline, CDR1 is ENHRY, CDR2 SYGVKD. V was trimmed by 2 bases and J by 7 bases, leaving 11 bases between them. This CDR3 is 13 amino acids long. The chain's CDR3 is CAISEDAGSGYTF. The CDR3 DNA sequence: TGTGCCATCAGTGAGGATGCGGGGTCTGGCTACACCTTC.

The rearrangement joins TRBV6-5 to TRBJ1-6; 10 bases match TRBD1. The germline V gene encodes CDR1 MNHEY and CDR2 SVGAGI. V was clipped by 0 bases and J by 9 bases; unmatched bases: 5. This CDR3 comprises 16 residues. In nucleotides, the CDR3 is TGTGCCAGCAGTTACTCTTCCGGGACAGGGGCTTCACCCCTCCACTTT. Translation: CASSYSSGTGASPLHF.

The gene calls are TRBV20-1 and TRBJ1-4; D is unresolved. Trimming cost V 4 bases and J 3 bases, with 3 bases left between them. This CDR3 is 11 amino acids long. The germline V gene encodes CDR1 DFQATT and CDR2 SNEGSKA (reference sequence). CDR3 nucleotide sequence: TGCAGTGCTACTGCTAATGAAAAACTGTTTTTT. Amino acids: CSATANEKLFF.

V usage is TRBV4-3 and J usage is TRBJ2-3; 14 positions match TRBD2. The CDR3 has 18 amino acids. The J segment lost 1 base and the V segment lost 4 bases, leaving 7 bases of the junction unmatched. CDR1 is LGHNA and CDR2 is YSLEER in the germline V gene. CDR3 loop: CASSPGTSGGLRTDTQYF. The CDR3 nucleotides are TGCGCCAGCAGCCCCGGGACTAGCGGGGGACTCCGCACAGATACGCAGTATTTT.

The CDR3 DNA follows: TGTGCCAGCTCACCCGGGACAGGCGACGTCTATGGCTACACCTTC. Translated, it gives CASSPGTGDVYGYTF. The chain employs TRBV18 and TRBJ1-2; 8 nucleotides agree with TRBD1. The CDR3 consists of 15 residues. The V gene's germline CDR1 is KGHSH and CDR2 LQKENI. J was trimmed by 4 bases and V by 3 bases; bases with no gene match: 7.

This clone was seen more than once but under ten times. This CDR3 is CASSRYRGSNQPQHF. In DNA form, the CDR3 reads TGTGCCAGCAGTCGGTATCGAGGGAGCAATCAGCCCCAGCATTTT. The chain uses TRBV6-5 and TRBJ1-5; no definite D call. Trimming stripped 5 bases from V and 1 base from J, with 12 bases between. The CDR3 is 15 residues long. Germline loops: CDR1 MNHEY, CDR2 SVGAGI.

DNA of the CDR3: TGCAGCGTCGGACAGGGACGGGATCAGCCCCAGCATTTT. Its translation is CSVGQGRDQPQHF. The chain joins TRBV29-1 to TRBJ1-5; 8 positions agree with TRBD1. The CDR3 contains 13 residues. With 6 bases clipped from V and 5 bases from J, the junction kept 6 bases outside the gene matches. The germline CDR1 and CDR2 sequences are SQVTM and ANQGSEA.

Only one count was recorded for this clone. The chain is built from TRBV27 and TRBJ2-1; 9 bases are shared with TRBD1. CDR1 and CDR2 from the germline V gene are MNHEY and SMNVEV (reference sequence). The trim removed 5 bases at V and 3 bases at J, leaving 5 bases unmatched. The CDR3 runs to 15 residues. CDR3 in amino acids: CASSRGTGNYNEQFF. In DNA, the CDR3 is TGTGCCAGCAGTCGCGGGACAGGGAACTACAATGAGCAGTTCTTC.

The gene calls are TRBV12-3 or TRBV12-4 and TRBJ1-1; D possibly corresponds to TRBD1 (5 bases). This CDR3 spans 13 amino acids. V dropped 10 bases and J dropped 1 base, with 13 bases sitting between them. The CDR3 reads CANGGPPNTEAFF. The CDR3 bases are TGTGCCAACGGGGGACCCCCGAACACTGAAGCTTTCTTT.

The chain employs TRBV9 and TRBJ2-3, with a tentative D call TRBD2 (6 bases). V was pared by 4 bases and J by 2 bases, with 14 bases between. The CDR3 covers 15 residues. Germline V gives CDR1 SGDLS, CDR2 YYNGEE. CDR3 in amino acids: CASSSSGTFTDTQYF. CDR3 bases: TGTGCCAGCAGCTCATCCGGGACTTTCACAGATACGCAGTATTTT.

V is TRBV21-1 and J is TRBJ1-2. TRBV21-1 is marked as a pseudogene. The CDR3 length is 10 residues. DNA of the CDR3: TGTGCCAGCAGTTCTGATGGCTACACCTTC. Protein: CASSSDGYTF.

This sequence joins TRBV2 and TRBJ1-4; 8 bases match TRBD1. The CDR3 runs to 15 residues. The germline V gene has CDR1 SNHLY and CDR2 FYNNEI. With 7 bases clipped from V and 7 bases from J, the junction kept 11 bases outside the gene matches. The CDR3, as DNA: TGTGCCAGCAATGTGTTCCCGACAGGGGTTGAAAAACTGTTTTTT. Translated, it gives CASNVFPTGVEKLFF.

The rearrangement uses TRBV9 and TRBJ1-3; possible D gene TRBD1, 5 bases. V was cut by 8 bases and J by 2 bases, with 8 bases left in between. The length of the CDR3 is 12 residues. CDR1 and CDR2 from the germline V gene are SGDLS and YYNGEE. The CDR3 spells CASRGTGNTIYF. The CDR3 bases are TGTGCCAGTAGGGGTACTGGAAACACCATATATTTT.

As DNA, the CDR3 is TGTGCCAGCAGCTATTCCGCGGCGACGTACCAAGAGACCCAGTACTTC. This sequence encodes CASSYSAATYQETQYF. The rearrangement uses TRBV7-9 and TRBJ2-5, with unresolved D. The CDR3 is 16 amino acids. The germline CDR1 and CDR2 sequences are SEHNR and FQNEAQ (reference sequence). The V and J ends lost 4 bases and 0 bases respectively, with 15 bases between them.

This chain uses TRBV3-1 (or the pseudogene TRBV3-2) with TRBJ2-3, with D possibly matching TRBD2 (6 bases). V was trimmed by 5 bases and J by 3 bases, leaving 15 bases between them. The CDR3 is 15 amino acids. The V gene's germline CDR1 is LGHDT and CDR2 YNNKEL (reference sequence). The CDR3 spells CASSRPGLQTDTQYF. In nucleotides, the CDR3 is TGTGCCAGCAGCAGGCCGGGACTCCAGACAGATACGCAGTATTTT.

The CDR3 here is CASSIGGGAADTQYF. In nucleotides, the CDR3 is TGTGCCAGCAGTATTGGCGGGGGGGCCGCAGATACGCAGTATTTT. The V call is TRBV6-2 or TRBV6-3, the J call TRBJ2-3, with 9 positions matching TRBD2. CDR3 length: 15 residues. CDR1 is MNHEY and CDR2 is SVGEGT in the germline V gene. V trimming: 5 bases; J trimming: 4 bases; junction bases outside the gene matches: 7.

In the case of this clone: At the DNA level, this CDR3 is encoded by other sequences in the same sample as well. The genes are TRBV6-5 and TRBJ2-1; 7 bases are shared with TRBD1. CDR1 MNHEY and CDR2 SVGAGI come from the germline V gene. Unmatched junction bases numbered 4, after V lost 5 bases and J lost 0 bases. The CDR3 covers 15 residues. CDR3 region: CASSPGGSSYNEQFF. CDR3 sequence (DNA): TGTGCCAGCAGTCCAGGGGGTAGCTCCTACAATGAGCAGTTCTTC.

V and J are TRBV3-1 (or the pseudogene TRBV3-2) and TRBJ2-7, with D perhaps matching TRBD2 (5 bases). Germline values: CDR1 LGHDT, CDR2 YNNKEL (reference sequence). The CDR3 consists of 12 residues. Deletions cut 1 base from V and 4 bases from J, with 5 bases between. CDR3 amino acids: CASSQAGYEQYF. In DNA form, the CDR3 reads TGTGCCAGCAGCCAAGCGGGGTACGAGCAGTACTTC.